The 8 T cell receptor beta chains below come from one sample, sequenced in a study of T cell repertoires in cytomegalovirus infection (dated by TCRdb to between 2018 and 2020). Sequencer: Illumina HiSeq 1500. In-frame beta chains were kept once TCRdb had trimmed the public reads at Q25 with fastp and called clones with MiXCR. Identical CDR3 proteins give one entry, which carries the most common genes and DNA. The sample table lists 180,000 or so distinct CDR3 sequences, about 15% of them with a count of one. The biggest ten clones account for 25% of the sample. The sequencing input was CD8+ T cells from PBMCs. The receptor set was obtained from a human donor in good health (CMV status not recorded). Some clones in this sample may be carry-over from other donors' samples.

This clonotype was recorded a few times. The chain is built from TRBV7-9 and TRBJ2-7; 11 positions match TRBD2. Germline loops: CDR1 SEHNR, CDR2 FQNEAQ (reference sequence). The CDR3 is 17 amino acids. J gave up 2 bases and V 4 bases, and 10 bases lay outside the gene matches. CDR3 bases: TGTGCCAGCAGCTGGGGGGGACAACTAGCGGGGGCCTACGAGCAGTACTTC. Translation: CASSWGGQLAGAYEQYF. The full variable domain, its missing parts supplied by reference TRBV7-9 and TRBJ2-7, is DTGVSQNPRHKITKRGQNVTFRCDPISEHNRLYWYRQTLGQGPEFLTYFQNEAQLEKSRLLSDRFSAERPKGSFSTLEIQRTEQGDSAMYLCASSWGGQLAGAYEQYFGPGTRLTVT.

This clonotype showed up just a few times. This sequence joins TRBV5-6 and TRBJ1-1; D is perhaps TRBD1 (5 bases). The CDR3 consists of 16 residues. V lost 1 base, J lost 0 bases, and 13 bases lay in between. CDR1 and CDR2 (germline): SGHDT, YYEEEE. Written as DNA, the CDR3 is TGTGCCAGCAGCTTGCTACCGGGACCGCTGAACACTGAAGCTTTCTTT. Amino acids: CASSLLPGPLNTEAFF.

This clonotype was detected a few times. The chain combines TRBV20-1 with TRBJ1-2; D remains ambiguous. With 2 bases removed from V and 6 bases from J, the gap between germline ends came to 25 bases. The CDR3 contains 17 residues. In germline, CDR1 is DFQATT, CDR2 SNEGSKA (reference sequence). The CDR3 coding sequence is TGCAGTGCTAGACCTATGTACCGGGAGACGATTTCAGATGGCTACACCTTC. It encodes CSARPMYRETISDGYTF.

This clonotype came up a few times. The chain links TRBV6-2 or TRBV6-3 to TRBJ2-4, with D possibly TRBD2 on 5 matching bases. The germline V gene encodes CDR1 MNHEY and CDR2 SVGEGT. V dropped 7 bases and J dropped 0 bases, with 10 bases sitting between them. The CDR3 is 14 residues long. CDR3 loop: CASTKRGAKNIQYF. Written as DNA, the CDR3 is TGTGCCAGCACCAAACGGGGAGCCAAAAACATTCAGTACTTC.

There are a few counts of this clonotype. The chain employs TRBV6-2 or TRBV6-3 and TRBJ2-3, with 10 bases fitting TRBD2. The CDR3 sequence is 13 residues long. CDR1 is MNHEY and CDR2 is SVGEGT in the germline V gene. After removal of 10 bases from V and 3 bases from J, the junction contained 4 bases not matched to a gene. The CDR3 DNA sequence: TGTGCCATCGGGACTAGCGAAACAGATACGCAGTATTTT. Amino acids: CAIGTSETDTQYF.

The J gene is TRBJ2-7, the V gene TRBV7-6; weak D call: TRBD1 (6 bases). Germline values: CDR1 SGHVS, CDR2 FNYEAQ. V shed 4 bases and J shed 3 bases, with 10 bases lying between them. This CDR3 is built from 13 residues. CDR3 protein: CASSWDTLYEQYF. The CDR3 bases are TGTGCCAGCAGCTGGGACACCCTCTACGAGCAGTACTTC.

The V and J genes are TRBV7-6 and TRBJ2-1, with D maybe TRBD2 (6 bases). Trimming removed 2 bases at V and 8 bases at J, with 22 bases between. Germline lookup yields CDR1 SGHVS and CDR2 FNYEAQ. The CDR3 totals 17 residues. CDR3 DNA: TGTGCCAGCAGCTTAAGAGGAGCGGGCGGAAGAGGCGATGAGCAGTTCTTC. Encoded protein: CASSLRGAGGRGDEQFF.

The CDR3 is CASSLERSSYNSPLHF. As DNA, the CDR3 is TGTGCCAGCAGCTTGGAAAGGAGCTCCTATAATTCACCCCTCCACTTT. The gene calls are TRBV5-6 and TRBJ1-6; D gene uncertain. This CDR3 is 16 amino acids long. V was shortened by 0 bases and J by 0 bases, with 7 bases between the two germline ends. Per the germline V gene, CDR1 is SGHDT and CDR2 is YYEEEE.